This T cell receptor beta chain came from a study of T cell responses to AZD1222 COVID-19 vaccine listed by TCRdb under 2021. About the investigation overall: AZD1222 recipients with second doses at about 4 weeks or about 12 weeks were pooled, because spike-specific TCR depth and breadth did not differ between schedules. Trial participants were enrolled by age into 18-55, 56-69 and 70-plus year subgroups, with roughly 150, 30 and 60 TCR-sequenced participants respectively. A total of about 230 trial participants underwent TCR sequencing, of whom about 210 received two doses of AZD1222 and 26 received two doses of the MenACWY control vaccine.

The CDR3 regions of human TCRbeta chains were subjected to immunosequencing. Regarding the original processing steps: TCRs in the repertoires were compared against a reference library of SARS-CoV-2-specific TCRs that had been generated with the MIRA antigen-specificity platform. Breadth meant the fraction of unique TCRs that were SARS-CoV-2-associated, whereas depth meant the fraction of total T cells that were SARS-CoV-2-associated. Using the MIRA data, each spike-specific TCR was mapped to the spike region that the TCR reacts to and placed in a CD4 or CD8 class. Log10-transformed breadth and depth values were compared by one-way ANOVA with Sidak's multiple comparisons tests. The clones in this table, taken by TCRdb from immuneACCESS, are in-frame only. Not every clone is retained; where verified, under half of the shortfall comes from an unresolved V gene, and the cause of the rest is unknown. Clonal size and the V and J genes are those of that table, whereas D and trimming came from the DNA. The sample profile shows some 150,000 clones; 70% to 90% of them were found once. The ten top clones hold approximately 15% of the sample.

The research as a whole found: Because no day 14 peak-response samples were available, repertoires were characterized only after the peak T cell response. Reportedly, almost half of the unique spike-specific TCRs recognized epitopes lying outside the regions that are mutated in the B.1.351 and B.1.1.7 variants. The vaccine-associated CD4 TCRs covered the entire spike protein, and the dominant responses fell in regions 160-218 and 743-854. After two AZD1222 doses, both the breadth and the depth of spike-specific TCRs were significantly higher than at day 0 and than in MenACWY recipients. In the small 56-69-year group, the increase in depth fell short of significance, most likely because of low power. Conclusions about previously exposed vaccinees were limited because only six AZD1222 recipients were SARS-CoV-2 seropositive at baseline. Most participants were white British and females outnumbered males, and the authors suggested that clonal diversity may have been underestimated.

Concerning this clone: What antigen it recognizes has not been identified. Base-call qualities are not available, and no considerably larger clone is one nucleotide away.

The time point label here, explained by the study, means: baseline before first vaccination. Samples from vaccinated people were obtained from the UK trials COV001 and COV002, which included a single-blind randomized controlled phase 2/3 trial of AZD1222 (ChAdOx1 nCoV-19) in healthy adults. For TCRbeta chain sequencing, PBMC samples from trial participants were taken at day 0 and at day 28 after the second dose. The clonotype comes from an adult in good health. Sample: peripheral blood, taken on day 0 of AZD1222 vaccination.

The sequenced DNA: TGTGCCAGCAGTCTGCGGACAGGGAACTACGAGCAGTACTTC. Its coded protein is CASSLRTGNYEQYF. The rearranged segments are TRBV6-5 and TRBJ2-7; 8 central bases correspond to TRBD1. The germline V gene specifies MNHEY as CDR1 and SVGAGI as CDR2. The CDR3 holds 14 amino acids from the cysteine to the phenylalanine. The only DNA kept is the CDR3, 42 bases in frame from the first base. V and J are trimmed by 5 bases and 3 bases, and the gene matches miss 6 bases of the junction.